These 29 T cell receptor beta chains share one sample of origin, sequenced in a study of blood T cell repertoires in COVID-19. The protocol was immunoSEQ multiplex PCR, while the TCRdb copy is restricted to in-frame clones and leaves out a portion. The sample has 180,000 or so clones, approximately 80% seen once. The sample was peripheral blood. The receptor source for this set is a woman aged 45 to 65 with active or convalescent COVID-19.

The CDR3 DNA is TGTGCCAGCAGTTGGGCGGGAAGCTCCTACAATGAGCAGTTCTTC. Translating gives CASSWAGSSYNEQFF. This rearrangement joins TRBV25-1 to TRBJ2-1; D may be TRBD2 (6 bases). Germline V CDR1 and CDR2: MGHDK, SYGVNS. Trimming cost V 5 bases and J 0 bases, with 11 bases left between them. This CDR3 has 15 amino acids.

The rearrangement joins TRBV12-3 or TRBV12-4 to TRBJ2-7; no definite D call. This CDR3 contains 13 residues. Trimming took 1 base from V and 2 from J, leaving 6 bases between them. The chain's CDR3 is CASSLGATYEQYF. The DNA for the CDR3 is TGTGCCAGCAGTTTAGGGGCTACCTACGAGCAGTACTTC.

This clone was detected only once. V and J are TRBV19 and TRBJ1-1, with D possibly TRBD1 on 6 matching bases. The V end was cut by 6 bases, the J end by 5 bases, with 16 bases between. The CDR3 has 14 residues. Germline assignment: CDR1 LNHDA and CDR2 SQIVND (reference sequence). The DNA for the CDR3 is TGTGCCAGTAGGGTGGGTCTGAGGGGGACTGAAGCTTTCTTT. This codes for CASRVGLRGTEAFF.

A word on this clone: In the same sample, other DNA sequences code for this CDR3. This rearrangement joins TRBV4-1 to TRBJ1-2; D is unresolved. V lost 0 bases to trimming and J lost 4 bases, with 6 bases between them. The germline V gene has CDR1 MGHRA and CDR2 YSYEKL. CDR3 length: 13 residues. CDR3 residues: CASSQEGTYGYTF. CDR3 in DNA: TGCGCCAGCAGCCAAGAGGGCACCTATGGCTACACCTTC.

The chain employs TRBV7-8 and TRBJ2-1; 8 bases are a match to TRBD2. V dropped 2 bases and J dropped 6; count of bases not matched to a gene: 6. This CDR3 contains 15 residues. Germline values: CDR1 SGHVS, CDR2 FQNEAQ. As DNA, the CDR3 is TGTGCCAGCAGCTTATGGGGGGGACTAGGCAATGAGCAGTTCTTC. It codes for CASSLWGGLGNEQFF.

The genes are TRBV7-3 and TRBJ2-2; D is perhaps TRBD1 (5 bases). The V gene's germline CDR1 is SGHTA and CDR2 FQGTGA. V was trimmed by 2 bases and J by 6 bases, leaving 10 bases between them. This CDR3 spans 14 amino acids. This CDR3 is CASSLWSGPGELFF. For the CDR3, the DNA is TGTGCCAGCAGCTTATGGTCAGGGCCCGGGGAGCTGTTTTTT.

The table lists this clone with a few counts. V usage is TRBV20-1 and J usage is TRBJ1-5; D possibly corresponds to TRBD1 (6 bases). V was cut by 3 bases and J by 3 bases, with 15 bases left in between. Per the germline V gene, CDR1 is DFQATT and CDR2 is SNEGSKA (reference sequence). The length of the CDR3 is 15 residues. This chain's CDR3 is CSASYQGISNQPQHF. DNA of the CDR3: TGCAGTGCTAGTTATCAGGGGATCTCCAATCAGCCCCAGCATTTT.

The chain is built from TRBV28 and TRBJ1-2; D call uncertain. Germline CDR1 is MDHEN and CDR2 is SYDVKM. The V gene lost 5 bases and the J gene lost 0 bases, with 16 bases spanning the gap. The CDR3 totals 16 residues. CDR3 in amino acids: CASSEGSVLANYGYTF. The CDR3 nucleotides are TGTGCCAGCAGTGAGGGTTCCGTTTTAGCTAACTATGGCTACACCTTC.

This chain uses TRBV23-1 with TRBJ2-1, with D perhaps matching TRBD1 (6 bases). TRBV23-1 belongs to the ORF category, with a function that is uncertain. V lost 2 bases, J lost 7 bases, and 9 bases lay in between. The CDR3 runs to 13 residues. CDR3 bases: TGCGCCAGCAGTCAACGTACAGGGAATGAGCAGTTCTTC. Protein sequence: CASSQRTGNEQFF.

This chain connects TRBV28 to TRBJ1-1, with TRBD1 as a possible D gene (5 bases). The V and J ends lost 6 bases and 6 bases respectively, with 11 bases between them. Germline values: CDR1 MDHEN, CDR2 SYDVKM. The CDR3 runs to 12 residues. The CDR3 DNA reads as TGTGCCAGCAGGGGAGGGGTATCTGAAGCTTTCTTT. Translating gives CASRGGVSEAFF.

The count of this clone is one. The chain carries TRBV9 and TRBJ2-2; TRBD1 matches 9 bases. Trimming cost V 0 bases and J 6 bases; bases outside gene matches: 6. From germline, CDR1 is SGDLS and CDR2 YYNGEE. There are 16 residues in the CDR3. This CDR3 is CASSVGDRDGAGELFF. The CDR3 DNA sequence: TGTGCCAGCAGCGTAGGGGACAGGGATGGGGCCGGGGAGCTGTTTTTT.

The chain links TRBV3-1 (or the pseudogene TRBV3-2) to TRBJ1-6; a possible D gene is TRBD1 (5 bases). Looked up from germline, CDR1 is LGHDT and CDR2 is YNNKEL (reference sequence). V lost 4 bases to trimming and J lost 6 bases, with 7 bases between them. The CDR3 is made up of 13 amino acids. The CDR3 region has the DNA TGTGCCAGCAGCCCCAGGGTTAATTCACCCCTCCACTTT. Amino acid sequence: CASSPRVNSPLHF.

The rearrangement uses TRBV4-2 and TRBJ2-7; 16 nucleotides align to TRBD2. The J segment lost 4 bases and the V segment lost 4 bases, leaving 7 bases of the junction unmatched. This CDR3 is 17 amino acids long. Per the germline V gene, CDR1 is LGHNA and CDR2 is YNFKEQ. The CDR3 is CASSRGTSGRGFYEQYF. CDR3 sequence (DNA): TGTGCCAGCAGCCGCGGGACTAGCGGGAGGGGTTTTTACGAGCAGTACTTC.

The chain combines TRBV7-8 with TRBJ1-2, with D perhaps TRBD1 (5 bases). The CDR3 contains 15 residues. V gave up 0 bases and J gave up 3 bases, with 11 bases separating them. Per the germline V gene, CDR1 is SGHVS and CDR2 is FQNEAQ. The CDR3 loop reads CASSLAETVHYGYTF. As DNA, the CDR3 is TGTGCCAGCAGCTTAGCGGAGACAGTGCACTATGGCTACACCTTC.

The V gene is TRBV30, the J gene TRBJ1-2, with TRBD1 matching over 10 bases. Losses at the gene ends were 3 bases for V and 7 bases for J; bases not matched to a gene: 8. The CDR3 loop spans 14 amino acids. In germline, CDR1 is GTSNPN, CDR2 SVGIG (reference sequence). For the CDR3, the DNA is TGTGCCTGGAGGAGAGGACAGGGGGGTTTTGGCTACACCTTC. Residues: CAWRRGQGGFGYTF.

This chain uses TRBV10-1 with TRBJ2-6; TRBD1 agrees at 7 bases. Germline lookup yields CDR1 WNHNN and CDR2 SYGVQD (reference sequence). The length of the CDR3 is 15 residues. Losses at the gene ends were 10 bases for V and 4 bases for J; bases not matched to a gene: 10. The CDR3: CATDRDGLGANVLTF. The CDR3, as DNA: TGCGCCACCGACAGGGATGGATTAGGGGCCAACGTCCTGACTTTC.

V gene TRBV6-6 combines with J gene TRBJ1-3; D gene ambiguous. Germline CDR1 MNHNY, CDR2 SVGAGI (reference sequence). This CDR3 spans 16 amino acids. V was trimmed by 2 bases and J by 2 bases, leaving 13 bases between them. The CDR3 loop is CASSYQWAEAGNTIYF. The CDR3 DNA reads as TGTGCCAGCAGTTACCAGTGGGCAGAAGCTGGAAACACCATATATTTT.

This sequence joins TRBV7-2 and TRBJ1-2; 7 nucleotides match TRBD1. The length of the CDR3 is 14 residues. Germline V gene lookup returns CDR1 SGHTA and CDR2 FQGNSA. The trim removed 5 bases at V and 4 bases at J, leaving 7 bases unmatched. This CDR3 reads CASSPTRQGYGYTF. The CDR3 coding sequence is TGTGCCAGCAGCCCGACACGACAGGGCTATGGCTACACCTTC.

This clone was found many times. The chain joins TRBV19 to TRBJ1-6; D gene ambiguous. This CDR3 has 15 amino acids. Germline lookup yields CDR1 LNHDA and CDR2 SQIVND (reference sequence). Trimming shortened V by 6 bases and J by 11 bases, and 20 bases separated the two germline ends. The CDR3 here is CASRAVEGGNPPLHF. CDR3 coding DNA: TGTGCCAGTAGAGCCGTTGAGGGAGGAAATCCACCCCTCCACTTT.

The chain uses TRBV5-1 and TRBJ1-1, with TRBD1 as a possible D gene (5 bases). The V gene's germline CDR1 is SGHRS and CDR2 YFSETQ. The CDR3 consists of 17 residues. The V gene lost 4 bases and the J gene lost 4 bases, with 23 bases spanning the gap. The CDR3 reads CASSVFWGDETPTEAFF. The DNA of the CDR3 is TGCGCCAGCAGCGTGTTCTGGGGGGACGAAACTCCCACTGAAGCTTTCTTT. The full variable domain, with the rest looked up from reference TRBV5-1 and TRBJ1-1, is KAGVTQTPRYLIKTRGQQVTLSCSPISGHRSVSWYQQTPGQGLQFLFEYFSETQRNKGNFPGRFSGRQFSNSRSEMNVSTLELGDSALYLCASSVFWGDETPTEAFFGQGTRLTVV.

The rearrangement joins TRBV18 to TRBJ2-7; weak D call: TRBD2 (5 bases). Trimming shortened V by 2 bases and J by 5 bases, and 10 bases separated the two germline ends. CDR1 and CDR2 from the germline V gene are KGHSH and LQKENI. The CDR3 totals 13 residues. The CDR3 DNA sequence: TGTGCCAGCTCACCAAATTCCGGGGACGAGCAGTACTTC. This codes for CASSPNSGDEQYF.

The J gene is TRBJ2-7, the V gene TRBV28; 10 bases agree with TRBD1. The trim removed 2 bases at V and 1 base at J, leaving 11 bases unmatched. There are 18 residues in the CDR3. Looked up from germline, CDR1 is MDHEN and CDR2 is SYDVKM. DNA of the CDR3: TGTGCCAGCAGTTTACCCTCTCTCCGGGACAGGGGTTCCTACGAGCAGTACTTC. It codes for CASSLPSLRDRGSYEQYF.

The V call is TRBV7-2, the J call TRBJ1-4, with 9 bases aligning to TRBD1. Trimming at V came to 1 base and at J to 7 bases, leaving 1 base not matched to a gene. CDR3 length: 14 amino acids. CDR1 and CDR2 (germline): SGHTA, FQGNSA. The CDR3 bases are TGTGCCAGCAGCTTAGAACAGGGGGCTGAAAAACTGTTTTTT. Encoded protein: CASSLEQGAEKLFF.

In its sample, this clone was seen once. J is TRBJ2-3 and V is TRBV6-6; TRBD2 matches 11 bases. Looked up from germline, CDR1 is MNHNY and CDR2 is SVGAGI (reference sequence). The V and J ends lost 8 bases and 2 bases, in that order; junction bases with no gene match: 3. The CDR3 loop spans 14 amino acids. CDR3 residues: CASLSGRATDTQYF. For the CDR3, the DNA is TGTGCCAGCCTTAGCGGGAGGGCCACAGATACGCAGTATTTT.

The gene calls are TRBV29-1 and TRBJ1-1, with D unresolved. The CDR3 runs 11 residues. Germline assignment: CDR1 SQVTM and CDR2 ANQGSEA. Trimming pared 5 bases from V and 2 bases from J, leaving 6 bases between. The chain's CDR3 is CSVSVNTEAFF. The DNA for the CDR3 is TGCAGCGTTTCAGTAAACACTGAAGCTTTCTTT.

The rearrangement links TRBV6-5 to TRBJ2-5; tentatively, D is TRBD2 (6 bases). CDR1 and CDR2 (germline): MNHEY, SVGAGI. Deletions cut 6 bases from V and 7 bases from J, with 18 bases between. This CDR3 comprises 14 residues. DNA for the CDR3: TGTGCCAGCAGCCTAAGGACGGGAGTGGGGACCCAGTACTTC. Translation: CASSLRTGVGTQYF.

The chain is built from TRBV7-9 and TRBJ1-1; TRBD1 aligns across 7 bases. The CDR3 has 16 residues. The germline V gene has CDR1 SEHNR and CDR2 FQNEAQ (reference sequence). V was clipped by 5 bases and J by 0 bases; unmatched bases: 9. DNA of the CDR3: TGTGCCAGCAGCCCCCGGGGGACAGACCTGAACACTGAAGCTTTCTTT. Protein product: CASSPRGTDLNTEAFF.

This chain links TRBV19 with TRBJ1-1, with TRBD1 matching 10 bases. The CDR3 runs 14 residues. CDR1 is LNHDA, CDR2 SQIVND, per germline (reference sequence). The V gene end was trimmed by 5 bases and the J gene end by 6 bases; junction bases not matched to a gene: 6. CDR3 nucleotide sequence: TGTGCCAGTAGTCGGACAGGGGGTAATGCTGAAGCTTTCTTT. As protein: CASSRTGGNAEAFF.

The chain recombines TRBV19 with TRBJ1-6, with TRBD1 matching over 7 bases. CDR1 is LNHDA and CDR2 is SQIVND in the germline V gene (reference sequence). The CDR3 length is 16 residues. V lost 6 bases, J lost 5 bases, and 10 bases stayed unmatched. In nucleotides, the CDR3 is TGTGCCAGTAGGCCTACAGGGGTCGGGAATAATTCACCCCTCCACTTT. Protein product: CASRPTGVGNNSPLHF. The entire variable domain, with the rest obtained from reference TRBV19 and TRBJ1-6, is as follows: DGGITQSPKYLFRKEGQNVTLSCEQNLNHDAMYWYRQDPGQGLRLIYYSQIVNDFQKGDIAEGYSVSREKKESFPLTVTSAQKNPTAFYLCASRPTGVGNNSPLHFGNGTRLTVT.